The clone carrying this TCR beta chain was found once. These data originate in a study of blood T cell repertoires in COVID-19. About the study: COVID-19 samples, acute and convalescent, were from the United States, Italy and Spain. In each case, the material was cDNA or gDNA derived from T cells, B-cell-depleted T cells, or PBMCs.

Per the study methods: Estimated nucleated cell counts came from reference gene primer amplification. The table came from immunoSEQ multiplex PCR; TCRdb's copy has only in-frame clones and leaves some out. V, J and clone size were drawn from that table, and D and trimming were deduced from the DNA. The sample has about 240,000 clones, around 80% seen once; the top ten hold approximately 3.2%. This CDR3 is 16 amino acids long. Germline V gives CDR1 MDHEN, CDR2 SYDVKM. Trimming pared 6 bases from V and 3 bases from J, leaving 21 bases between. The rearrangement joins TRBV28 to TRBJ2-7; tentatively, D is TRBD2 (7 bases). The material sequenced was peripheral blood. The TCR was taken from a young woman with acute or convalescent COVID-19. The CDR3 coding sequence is TGTGCCAGCAGGACAGGAGCGGGACCCGGTTTCTACGAGCAGTACTTC. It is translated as CASRTGAGPGFYEQYF.